The 5 T cell receptor beta chains reported below all come from one sample, sequenced in a study of neurological immune-mediated disorders (dated by TCRdb to between 2017 and 2020). The library was generated by 5' RACE. The data were produced on an Illumina HiSeq 2500. TCRdb reprocessing: public reads trimmed at Q25 with fastp, clones called with MiXCR, in-frame beta chains kept. A single entry per CDR3 protein holds the most common genes and DNA from its merged rows. The sample table lists over 55,000 distinct CDR3 sequences, 2% to 3% of them with a count of one. The top ten hold 3% of the sample. Sequenced: PBMCs. The receptors were sampled from a man aged 45-60 years with multiple sclerosis.

This clonotype was counted at least ten times. The chain joins TRBV5-1 to TRBJ2-5; D might be TRBD1 (6 bases). Per the germline V gene, CDR1 is SGHRS and CDR2 is YFSETQ. The CDR3 consists of 13 residues. The V end was cut by 4 bases, the J end by 2 bases, with 9 bases between. CDR3 nucleotides: TGCGCCAGCAGCCCCGGACAGCAAGAGACCCAGTACTTC. Protein sequence: CASSPGQQETQYF.

This clonotype has at least ten counts. The chain uses TRBV6-2 or TRBV6-3 and TRBJ1-4; D gene ambiguous. The germline CDR1 and CDR2 sequences are MNHEY and SVGEGT. This CDR3 is built from 15 residues. V was clipped by 2 bases and J by 4 bases, with 11 bases between them. This chain's CDR3 is CASSYGVRLNEKLFF. As DNA, the CDR3 is TGTGCCAGCAGTTACGGGGTTCGCCTTAATGAAAAACTGTTTTTT.

The table lists this clonotype with many counts. V and J are TRBV7-6 and TRBJ1-1; 7 bases align to TRBD1. CDR1 is SGHVS, CDR2 FNYEAQ, per germline. The length of the CDR3 is 14 residues. After removal of 3 bases from V and 11 bases from J, the junction contained 12 bases not matched to a gene. The CDR3 sequence: CASSFRDREGEAFF. For the CDR3, the DNA is TGTGCCAGCAGCTTCAGAGACAGGGAAGGAGAGGCTTTCTTT.

This clonotype showed up many times. This chain joins TRBV3-1 and TRBJ2-5; a possible D gene is TRBD2 (6 bases). Germline V lookup: CDR1 LGHDT, CDR2 YNNKEL (reference sequence). This CDR3 comprises 15 residues. V lost 9 bases to trimming and J lost 2 bases, with 19 bases between them. CDR3 residues: CASNPGTSVQETQYF. The CDR3 DNA sequence: TGTGCCAGTAACCCCGGGACTTCGGTACAAGAGACCCAGTACTTC.

This clonotype has a count of ten or more. The chain employs TRBV20-1 and TRBJ2-1, with 7 bases fitting TRBD1. Germline loops: CDR1 DFQATT, CDR2 SNEGSKA (reference sequence). The trim removed 4 bases at V and 5 bases at J, leaving 5 bases unmatched. This CDR3 comprises 13 residues. CDR3 DNA sequence: TGCAGTGCTAACAGGGGTCTGAACAATGAGCAGTTCTTC. It is translated as CSANRGLNNEQFF.